These T cell receptor beta chains were read from a single sample in a study of blood T cell repertoires in COVID-19. TCRdb's copy holds only in-frame clones and misses some; the assay was immunoSEQ multiplex PCR. The table has about 210,000 clones, 80% to 85% seen once; the top ten hold around 3.1%. Sequencing used PBMCs or T cells enriched from blood (not recorded which). Source of these receptors: a woman aged 25 to 45 who had been exposed to COVID-19. The CDR3 runs from the conserved cysteine through the conserved F or W. The order of the fields is CDR3 length, V gene, clone size, CDR3 protein. Some rows have no size entry. The others give once, few or many, or a class for an expanded clone.

CDR3 length: 15; V gene: TRBV5-8; clone size: once; CDR3 protein: CASSLRQGVGVTQYF
CDR3 length: 16; V gene: TRBV10-2; clone size: NA; CDR3 protein: CASSESGDGGNTEAFF
CDR3 length: 15; V gene: TRBV5-6; clone size: NA; CDR3 protein: CASSLYRRQGEPQHF
CDR3 length: 15; V gene: TRBV3-1/TRBV3-2; clone size: NA; CDR3 protein: CASSQTTGGASGYTF
CDR3 length: 15; V gene: TRBV4-1; clone size: NA; CDR3 protein: CASSQPDRVAEKLFF
CDR3 length: 13; V gene: TRBV30; clone size: NA; CDR3 protein: CAWSESGIYGYTF
CDR3 length: 17; V gene: TRBV24-1; clone size: few; CDR3 protein: CATSDSPLAGTQETQYF
CDR3 length: 15; V gene: TRBV6-5; clone size: once; CDR3 protein: CASRGGPLWRGELFF
CDR3 length: 18; V gene: TRBV2; clone size: NA; CDR3 protein: CASRGTRKLAGGLNEQFF
CDR3 length: 15; V gene: TRBV4-3; clone size: NA; CDR3 protein: CASSQLGQGKDEQYF
CDR3 length: 15; V gene: TRBV25-1; clone size: few; CDR3 protein: CASSIGGWSGNTIYF
CDR3 length: 16; V gene: TRBV11-2; clone size: once; CDR3 protein: CASRLPGRGFYNEQFF
CDR3 length: 14; V gene: TRBV4-3; clone size: NA; CDR3 protein: CASSHLDSSYGYTF
CDR3 length: 13; V gene: TRBV9; clone size: NA; CDR3 protein: CASSVSGNSPLHF
CDR3 length: 18; V gene: TRBV7-2; clone size: NA; CDR3 protein: CASSLRLGRQGRNTEAFF
CDR3 length: 13; V gene: TRBV6-6; clone size: few; CDR3 protein: CASSFLGGETQYF
CDR3 length: 14; V gene: TRBV7-9; clone size: NA; CDR3 protein: CASSRTGGGVGAFF
CDR3 length: 11; V gene: TRBV19; clone size: NA; CDR3 protein: CASTSYNEQFF
CDR3 length: 13; V gene: TRBV5-4; clone size: NA; CDR3 protein: CASSTKGESPLHF
CDR3 length: 16; V gene: TRBV4-2; clone size: NA; CDR3 protein: CASSQDPAGGPGELFF
CDR3 length: 13; V gene: TRBV30; clone size: NA; CDR3 protein: CASLPGENAEAFF
CDR3 length: 15; V gene: TRBV5-5; clone size: NA; CDR3 protein: CASSLGLTNTGELFF
CDR3 length: 12; V gene: TRBV18; clone size: few; CDR3 protein: CASSPDSYEQYF
CDR3 length: 13; V gene: TRBV15; clone size: few; CDR3 protein: CATSRESSQPQHF
CDR3 length: 13; V gene: TRBV3-1/TRBV3-2; clone size: NA; CDR3 protein: CASSQGRRREAFF
CDR3 length: 14; V gene: TRBV5-8; clone size: once; CDR3 protein: CASSYRGSNQPQHF
CDR3 length: 14; V gene: TRBV7-8; clone size: once; CDR3 protein: CASSLGQISYEQYF